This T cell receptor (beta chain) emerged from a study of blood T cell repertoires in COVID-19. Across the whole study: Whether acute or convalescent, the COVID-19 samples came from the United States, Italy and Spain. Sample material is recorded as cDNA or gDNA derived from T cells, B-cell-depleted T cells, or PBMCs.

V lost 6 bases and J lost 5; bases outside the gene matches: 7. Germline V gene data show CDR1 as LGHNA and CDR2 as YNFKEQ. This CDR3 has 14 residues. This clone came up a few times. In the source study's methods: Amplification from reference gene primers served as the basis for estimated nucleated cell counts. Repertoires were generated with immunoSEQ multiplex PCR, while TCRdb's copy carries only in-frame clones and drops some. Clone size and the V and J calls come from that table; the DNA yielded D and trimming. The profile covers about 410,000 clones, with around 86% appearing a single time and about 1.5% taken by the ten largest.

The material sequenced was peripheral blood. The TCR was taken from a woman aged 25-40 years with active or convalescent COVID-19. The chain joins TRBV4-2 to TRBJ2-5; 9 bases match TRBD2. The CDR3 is CASSSLAGSETQYF. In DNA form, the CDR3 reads TGTGCCAGCAGTAGCCTAGCGGGGTCTGAGACCCAGTACTTC.